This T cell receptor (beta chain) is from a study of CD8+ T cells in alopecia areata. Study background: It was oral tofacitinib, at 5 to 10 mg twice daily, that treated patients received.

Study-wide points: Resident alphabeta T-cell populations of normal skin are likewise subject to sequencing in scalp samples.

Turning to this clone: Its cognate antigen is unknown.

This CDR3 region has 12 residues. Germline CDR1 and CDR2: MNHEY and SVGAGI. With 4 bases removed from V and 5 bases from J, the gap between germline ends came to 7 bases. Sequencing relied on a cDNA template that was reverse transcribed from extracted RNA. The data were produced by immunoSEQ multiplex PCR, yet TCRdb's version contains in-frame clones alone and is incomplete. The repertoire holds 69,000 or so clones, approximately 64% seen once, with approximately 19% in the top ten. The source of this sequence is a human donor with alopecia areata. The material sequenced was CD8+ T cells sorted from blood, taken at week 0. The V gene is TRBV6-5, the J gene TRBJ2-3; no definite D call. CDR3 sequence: CASSSLLDTQYF. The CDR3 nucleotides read TGTGCCAGCAGTTCCTTATTAGATACGCAGTATTTT.